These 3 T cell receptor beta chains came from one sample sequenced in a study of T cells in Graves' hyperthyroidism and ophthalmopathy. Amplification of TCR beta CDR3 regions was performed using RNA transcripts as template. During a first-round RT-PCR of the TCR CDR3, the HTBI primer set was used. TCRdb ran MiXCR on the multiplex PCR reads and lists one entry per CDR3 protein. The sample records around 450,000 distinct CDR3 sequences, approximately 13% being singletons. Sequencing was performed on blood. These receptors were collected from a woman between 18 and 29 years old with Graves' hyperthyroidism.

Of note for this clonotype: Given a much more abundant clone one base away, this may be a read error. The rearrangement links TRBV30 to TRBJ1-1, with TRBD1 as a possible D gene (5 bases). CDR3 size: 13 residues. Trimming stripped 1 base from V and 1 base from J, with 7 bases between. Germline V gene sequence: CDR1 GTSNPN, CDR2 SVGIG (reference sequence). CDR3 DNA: TGTGCCTGGAGTGAGGGACGGAACACTGAAGCTTTCTTT. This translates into CAWSEGRNTEAFF.

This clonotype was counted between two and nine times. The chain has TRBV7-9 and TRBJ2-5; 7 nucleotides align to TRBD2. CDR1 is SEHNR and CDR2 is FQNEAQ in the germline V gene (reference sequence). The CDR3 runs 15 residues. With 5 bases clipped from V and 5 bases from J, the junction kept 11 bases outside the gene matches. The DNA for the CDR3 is TGTGCCAGCAGCCCAGGCTGGCGGGAGAGGGAGACCCAGTACTTC. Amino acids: CASSPGWRERETQYF.

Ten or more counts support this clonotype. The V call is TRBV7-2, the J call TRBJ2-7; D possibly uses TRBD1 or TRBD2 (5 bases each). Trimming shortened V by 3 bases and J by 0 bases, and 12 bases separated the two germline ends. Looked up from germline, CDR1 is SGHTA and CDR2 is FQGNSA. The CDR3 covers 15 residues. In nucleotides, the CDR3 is TGTGCCAGCAGCTTGGGACCCAGGAGCTCCTACGAGCAGTACTTC. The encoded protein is CASSLGPRSSYEQYF.